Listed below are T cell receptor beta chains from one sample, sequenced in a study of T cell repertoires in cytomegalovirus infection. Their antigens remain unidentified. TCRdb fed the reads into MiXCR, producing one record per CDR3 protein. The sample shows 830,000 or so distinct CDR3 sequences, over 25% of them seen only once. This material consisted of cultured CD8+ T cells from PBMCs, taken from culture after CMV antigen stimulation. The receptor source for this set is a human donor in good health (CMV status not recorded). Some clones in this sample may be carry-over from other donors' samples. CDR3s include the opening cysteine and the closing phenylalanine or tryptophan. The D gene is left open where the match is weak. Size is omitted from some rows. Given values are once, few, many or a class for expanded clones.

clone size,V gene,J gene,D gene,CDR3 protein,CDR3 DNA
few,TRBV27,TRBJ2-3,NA,CASSLPPGQWGSTDTQYF,TGTGCCAGCAGTTTACCACCGGGACAATGGGGCTCCACAGATACGCAGTATTTT
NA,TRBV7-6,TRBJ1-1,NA,CASRGPGDPEAFF,TGTGCCAGCAGAGGACCCGGGGACCCTGAAGCTTTCTTT
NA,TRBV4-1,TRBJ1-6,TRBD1,CASSQGTGAGNSPLHF,TGCGCCAGCAGCCAAGGAACAGGGGCCGGGAATTCACCCCTCCACTTT
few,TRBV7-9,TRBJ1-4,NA,CASERLGATNEKLFF,TGTGCCAGCGAGAGGTTGGGGGCAACTAATGAAAAACTGTTTTTT
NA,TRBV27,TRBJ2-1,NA,CASSSLTGLSYNEQFF,TGTGCCAGCAGTTCCCTAACAGGCCTATCCTACAATGAGCAGTTCTTC
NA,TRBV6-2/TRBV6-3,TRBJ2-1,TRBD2,CASRLTSGGQNEQFF,TGTGCCAGCAGGCTCACTAGCGGGGGGCAAAATGAGCAGTTCTTC
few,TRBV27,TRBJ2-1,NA,CASSRIRSVDYNEQFF,TGTGCCAGCAGCCGTATCAGGTCCGTTGACTACAATGAGCAGTTCTTC
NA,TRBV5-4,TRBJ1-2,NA,CASSLDAGVYYGYTF,TGTGCCAGCAGCTTAGATGCAGGGGTTTACTATGGCTACACCTTC
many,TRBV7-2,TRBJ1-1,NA,CASSSPDRKYMNTEAFF,TGTGCCAGCAGCTCTCCGGACAGAAAGTATATGAACACTGAAGCTTTCTTT
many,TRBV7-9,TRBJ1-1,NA,CASSYGTWEAFF,TGTGCCAGCAGCTACGGGACCTGGGAAGCTTTCTTT
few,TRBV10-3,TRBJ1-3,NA,CAIGKSHGSEGSGNTIYF,TGTGCCATCGGAAAGAGTCATGGTAGCGAGGGTTCTGGAAACACCATATATTTT
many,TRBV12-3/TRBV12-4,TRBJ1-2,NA,CASSFLKAGPYYGYTF,TGTGCCAGCAGTTTCTTAAAAGCAGGGCCGTACTATGGCTACACCTTC
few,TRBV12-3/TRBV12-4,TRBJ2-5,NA,CASRAPGPREETQYF,TGTGCCAGCAGAGCTCCGGGACCCCGGGAAGAGACCCAGTACTTC
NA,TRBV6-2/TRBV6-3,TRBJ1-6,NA,CASSLPSAGGNSPLHF,TGTGCCAGCAGCCTCCCTAGCGCGGGGGGTAATTCACCCCTCCACTTT
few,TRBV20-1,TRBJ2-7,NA,CSATPTGVYEQYF,TGCAGTGCTACACCGACAGGCGTCTACGAGCAGTACTTC
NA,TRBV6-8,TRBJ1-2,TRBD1,CASSYARDRVYGYTF,TGTGCCAGCAGTTACGCACGGGACAGGGTCTATGGCTACACCTTC
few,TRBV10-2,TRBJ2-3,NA,CASSDGRNTDTQYF,TGCGCCAGCAGTGATGGACGGAACACAGATACGCAGTATTTT
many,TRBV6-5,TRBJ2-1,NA,CASSPDGNEQFF,TGTGCCAGCAGCCCAGATGGCAACGAGCAGTTCTTC
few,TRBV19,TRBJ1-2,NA,CASRRGIGYTF,TGTGCCAGCCGCAGGGGAATTGGCTACACCTTC
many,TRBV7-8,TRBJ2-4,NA,CASSAGAGQYYIQYF,TGTGCCAGCAGCGCCGGGGCGGGACAGTATTACATTCAGTACTTC
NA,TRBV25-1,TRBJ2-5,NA,CASSELGTHQETQYF,TGTGCCAGCAGTGAACTTGGGACACACCAAGAGACCCAGTACTTC
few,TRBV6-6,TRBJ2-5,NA,CASSYSIGAGETQYF,TGTGCCAGCAGTTACTCAATAGGGGCGGGGGAGACCCAGTACTTC